Listed here is a single T cell receptor (beta chain). What it recognizes is unknown. Germline CDR1 and CDR2: MNHEY and SVGAGI. V lost 3 bases and J lost 1, with 5 bases in between. This CDR3 has 13 residues. Profiling relied on immunoSEQ multiplex PCR, and the TCRdb table lists in-frame clones only, not all of them. This table holds 92,000 or so clones, over 85% found once. This sample was taken from a study of Tregs in tolerant kidney transplant recipients. Study-wide results and caveats: Few patients were studied, so findings need validation in larger groups. Activated donor B cell expansion appeared to reveal the most relevant donor-specific TCRbeta repertoire. Biological reproducibility was not directly addressed in this study.

This sequence joins TRBV6-5 and TRBJ2-3; D is uncertain. This sequence was found in a human donor in good health. Sequences were obtained from CD8+ T cells from blood. CDR3 DNA sequence: TGTGCCAGCAGTTATGCGGGCACAGATACGCAGTATTTT. It is translated as CASSYAGTDTQYF.